The clone carrying this T cell receptor (beta chain) appeared a few times. This entry comes from a study of blood T cell repertoires in COVID-19. Generated by immunoSEQ multiplex PCR, the TCRdb table keeps only in-frame clones and is missing some. The table lists about 370,000 clones, more than 80% of them singletons. The clonotype comes from a woman aged 30 to 39 with COVID-19, enrolled during active disease. Sequenced sample: peripheral blood.

CDR3 nucleotide sequence: TGTGCCAGCAGTTACTCGTTCAGTAACTATGGCTACACCTTC. Its translation is CASSYSFSNYGYTF. V usage is TRBV6-2 or TRBV6-3 and J usage is TRBJ1-2; D is undetermined. In germline, CDR1 is MNHEY, CDR2 SVGEGT. CDR3 length equals 14 residues. V was clipped by 0 bases and J by 1 base, with 6 bases between them.